These T cell receptor beta chains were read from a single sample in a study of cytomegalovirus exposure and HLA in healthy donors. Generated by immunoSEQ multiplex PCR, the TCRdb table keeps only in-frame clones and is missing some. The listing contains 40,000 to 50,000 clones. Sequencing was carried out using PBMCs. Every receptor here comes from a woman aged 40-49 years in good health and CMV-seronegative. Each CDR3 is given with its conserved first and last residue. A D gene is named only where the DNA matches it firmly.

v_call	d_call	j_call	cdr3_nt	cdr3_aa
TRBV19	TRBD1	TRBJ1-5	TGTGCCAGTAGTATGCAGGGGGGCAATCAGCCCCAGCATTTT	CASSMQGGNQPQHF
TRBV11-2	TRBD1	TRBJ1-1	TGTGCCAGCAGCTCTACAGGGGGCGGAATGAACACTGAAGCTTTCTTT	CASSSTGGGMNTEAFF
TRBV19	TRBD2	TRBJ2-1	TGTGCCACCACACGGACTAGCTCCTACAATGAGCAGTTCTTC	CATTRTSSYNEQFF
TRBV7-9	.	TRBJ2-3	TGTGCCAGCAGCTTAGTGATAGGAGCAGATACGCAGTATTTT	CASSLVIGADTQYF
TRBV30	TRBD1	TRBJ1-2	TGTGCCTGGACAGGGGGCTTCTATGGCTACACCTTC	CAWTGGFYGYTF
TRBV13	TRBD1	TRBJ1-1	TGTGCCAGCAGCTTAGGCGGGACAGGGGGGATCAACACTGAAGCTTTCTTT	CASSLGGTGGINTEAFF
TRBV7-3	.	TRBJ2-2	TGTGCCAGCAGCTTCTCTGAGTCCGGGGAGCTGTTTTTT	CASSFSESGELFF
TRBV27	TRBD1	TRBJ1-2	TGTGCCAGCAGTCACGGACAGGGGGTTGGAGGCTACACCTTC	CASSHGQGVGGYTF
TRBV5-1	.	TRBJ2-7	TGCGCCAGCAGCTTGTCAGCCAGCACGGGGTCCTACGAGCAGTACTTC	CASSLSASTGSYEQYF
TRBV19	.	TRBJ2-4	TGTGCCAGTAGTACTCCAGGTGACCGGGCCAAAAACATTCAGTACTTC	CASSTPGDRAKNIQYF
TRBV5-4	TRBD2	TRBJ2-3	TGTGCCAGCAGCTCCCGGTCAGCGGGAGAAGTAGATACGCAGTATTTT	CASSSRSAGEVDTQYF
TRBV30	.	TRBJ1-1	TGTGCCTGGAAATCTTCCTTGGCCTCTGAAGCTTTCTTT	CAWKSSLASEAFF
TRBV18	.	TRBJ1-5	TGTGCCAGCTCACCAGAAGGACATCCCAGCAATCAGCCCCAGCATTTT	CASSPEGHPSNQPQHF
TRBV5-1	.	TRBJ1-1	TGCGCCAGCAGCTCACAGGGTTCCGCAAGAAACACTGAAGCTTTCTTT	CASSSQGSARNTEAFF
TRBV5-4	TRBD2	TRBJ2-1	TGTGCCAGCAGATCCGGGACTAGCGGGAACAATGAGCAGTTCTTC	CASRSGTSGNNEQFF